The 29 T cell receptor beta chains below all came from one sample that was sequenced in a study of T cells in Graves' hyperthyroidism and ophthalmopathy. There were TCR beta CDR3 regions amplified from RNA transcripts. HTBI primers were the set used in a first-round RT-PCR of the TCR CDR3. Via MiXCR, TCRdb re-called the multiplex PCR reads, giving one row per CDR3 protein. Of 660,000 or so distinct CDR3 sequences listed, less than 25% are singletons. Sequences were obtained from blood. The origin of the receptors is a man aged 25 to 40 with Graves' ophthalmopathy.

The gene calls are TRBV4-1 and TRBJ2-3; D is perhaps TRBD2 (6 bases). CDR1 is MGHRA and CDR2 is YSYEKL in the germline V gene. This CDR3 comprises 13 residues. V dropped 4 bases and J dropped 3 bases, with 8 bases sitting between them. In nucleotides, the CDR3 is TGCGCCAGCAGCCCGGGAGAGACAGATACGCAGTATTTT. Amino acid sequence: CASSPGETDTQYF.

V usage is TRBV5-1 and J usage is TRBJ1-5; D perhaps matches TRBD1 (6 bases). Germline CDR1 is SGHRS and CDR2 is YFSETQ. The V and J ends lost 4 bases and 9 bases respectively, with 17 bases between them. This CDR3 spans 14 amino acids. The CDR3 DNA follows: TGCGCCAGCAGCCTGGAGGGCCGGGGGCGGCCCCAGCATTTT. This encodes CASSLEGRGRPQHF.

This clonotype was recorded a few times. The V call is TRBV24-1, the J call TRBJ2-1; no reliable D call. V lost 3 bases and J 0 bases, leaving 20 bases between the germline ends. Germline CDR1 reads KGHDR; CDR2 reads SFDVKD. The CDR3 is made up of 19 amino acids. The CDR3 here is CATSDDASGPLSSYNEQFF. The CDR3 DNA is TGTGCCACCAGTGATGACGCCTCCGGGCCACTGAGCTCCTACAATGAGCAGTTCTTC.

This clonotype has just a few counts. The rearrangement links TRBV7-9 to TRBJ2-5, with D possibly being TRBD2 (6 bases). CDR1 SEHNR and CDR2 FQNEAQ come from the germline V gene (reference sequence). The CDR3 totals 15 residues. Trimming left V 3 bases short and J 2 bases short, with 13 bases between. The CDR3 spells CASSFRDWEQETQYF. The CDR3 DNA reads as TGTGCCAGCAGCTTCCGGGACTGGGAACAAGAGACCCAGTACTTC.

This clonotype was seen a handful of times. This chain connects TRBV6-1 to TRBJ1-2; no reliable D call. The CDR3 length is 13 residues. Trimming stripped 8 bases from V and 4 bases from J, with 14 bases between. Germline V gene lookup returns CDR1 MNHNS and CDR2 SASEGT. This CDR3 is CASGVTRTYGYTF. DNA of the CDR3: TGTGCCAGCGGGGTGACAAGAACCTATGGCTACACCTTC.

The V gene is TRBV6-1, the J gene TRBJ2-2; TRBD1 or TRBD2 may be the D gene (6 bases each). This CDR3 region has 14 residues. Germline V gene data show CDR1 as MNHNS and CDR2 as SASEGT. Trimming stripped 10 bases from V and 7 bases from J, with 19 bases between. CDR3 sequence: CATRQSGGSGELFF. The CDR3 bases are TGTGCCACTCGCCAATCCGGGGGCAGCGGGGAGCTGTTTTTT.

This clonotype was observed at least ten times. The genes are TRBV24-1 and TRBJ1-5; D call uncertain. CDR1 and CDR2 from the germline V gene are KGHDR and SFDVKD. Trimming took off 5 bases at V and 6 bases at J, with 7 bases between the two ends. The CDR3 totals 12 residues. CDR3: CATSASGQPQHF. In nucleotides, the CDR3 is TGTGCCACCAGTGCTTCGGGTCAGCCCCAGCATTTT.

This chain uses TRBV28 with TRBJ1-2; possibly TRBD1 for D (6 bases). The germline gives CDR1 MDHEN, CDR2 SYDVKM. V shed 5 bases and J shed 11 bases, with 12 bases lying between them. The CDR3 loop spans 11 amino acids. CDR3 DNA: TGTGCCAGCAGTCGAGGGGGGTTTTACACCTTC. Translated, it gives CASSRGGFYTF.

V and J are TRBV29-1 and TRBJ2-1; TRBD2 agrees at 9 bases. CDR3 length: 14 amino acids. V trimming: 4 bases; J trimming: 10 bases; junction bases outside the gene matches: 11. Germline V CDR1 and CDR2: SQVTM, ANQGSEA. The DNA for the CDR3 is TGCAGCGTTGTGGGGCTAGCGGGGCTATGGGAGCAGTTCTTC. Translating gives CSVVGLAGLWEQFF.

The chain links TRBV28 to TRBJ2-1; no clear D. The CDR3 is made up of 14 amino acids. Per the germline V gene, CDR1 is MDHEN and CDR2 is SYDVKM. V was pared by 6 bases and J by 0 bases, with 9 bases between. CDR3 sequence (DNA): TGTGCCAGCAGGACTTTCAGCTCCTACAATGAGCAGTTCTTC. Residues: CASRTFSSYNEQFF.

This clonotype has just a few counts. The chain is built from TRBV30 and TRBJ2-1; 15 nucleotides agree with TRBD2. Germline CDR1 reads GTSNPN; CDR2 reads SVGIG (reference sequence). The CDR3 covers 17 residues. The V and J ends lost 6 bases and 2 bases, in that order; junction bases with no gene match: 8. The CDR3 DNA reads as TGTGCCTGCTCCGGACTAGCGGGAGGGCCGCCCTACAATGAGCAGTTCTTC. Amino acid sequence: CACSGLAGGPPYNEQFF.

This clonotype has only a few counts. In this CDR3 the conserved last residue, phenylalanine or tryptophan, is missing, so a read error is likely. The chain recombines TRBV7-9 with TRBJ2-5, with a tentative D call TRBD2 (6 bases). CDR3 length: 14 amino acids. Germline lookup yields CDR1 SEHNR and CDR2 FQNEAQ (reference sequence). The V gene lost 4 bases and the J gene lost 4 bases, with 13 bases spanning the gap. The CDR3 DNA follows: TGTGCCAGCAGCTCACCCGGGAGTGCAGAGACCCAGTACCTC. It codes for CASSSPGSAETQYL.

This clonotype was found a few times. The CDR3 sequence: CASQASNQPQHF. The CDR3 coding sequence is TGTGCCAGCCAGGCTAGCAATCAGCCCCAGCATTTT. The V gene is TRBV12-3 or TRBV12-4, the J gene TRBJ1-5; D gene uncertain. Trimming pared 8 bases from V and 0 bases from J, leaving 5 bases between. This CDR3 spans 12 amino acids.

This clonotype was detected only a few times. The chain recombines TRBV6-1 with TRBJ2-1; TRBD2 aligns across 7 bases. Germline V gene data show CDR1 as MNHNS and CDR2 as SASEGT. The CDR3 loop spans 15 amino acids. J lost 6 bases, V lost 6 bases, and 11 bases had no gene match. DNA of the CDR3: TGTGCCAGCAGGGGGGAGGGCGGGAAACCCAATGAGCAGTTCTTC. Encoded protein: CASRGEGGKPNEQFF.

This chain joins TRBV27 and TRBJ2-7; no firm D call. CDR1 and CDR2 (germline): MNHEY, SMNVEV (reference sequence). The CDR3 totals 13 residues. V was pared by 4 bases and J by 0 bases, with 7 bases between. The CDR3 nucleotides are TGTGCCAGCAGTTGGCATAGCTCCTACGAGCAGTACTTC. This codes for CASSWHSSYEQYF.

The chain combines TRBV6-1 with TRBJ1-4; D unresolved. In germline, CDR1 is MNHNS, CDR2 SASEGT. V was trimmed by 2 bases and J by 8 bases, leaving 9 bases between them. This CDR3 contains 13 residues. The CDR3: CASSELFWEKLFF. DNA for the CDR3: TGTGCCAGCAGTGAACTTTTTTGGGAAAAACTGTTTTTT.

This clonotype came up a few times. Just one base apart from a much larger clone, this may be a read error. This chain joins TRBV11-3 and TRBJ1-4; D gene ambiguous. CDR1 and CDR2 (germline): SGHNT, YENEEA. This CDR3 contains 12 residues. In DNA, the CDR3 is TGTGCCAGCTCACCACAGACTGAAAAACTGCTTTTT. Translation gives CASSPQTEKLLF.

This chain links TRBV29-1 with TRBJ1-1, with TRBD1 as a possible D gene (5 bases). Looked up from germline, CDR1 is SQVTM and CDR2 is ANQGSEA. Trimming took 3 bases from V and 7 from J, leaving 9 bases between them. This CDR3 comprises 11 residues. The CDR3 loop is CSVDTGSEAFF. DNA for the CDR3: TGCAGCGTTGATACAGGCAGTGAAGCTTTCTTT.

The chain employs TRBV4-3 and TRBJ1-4; D is undetermined. Germline V lookup: CDR1 LGHNA, CDR2 YSLEER. V gave up 0 bases and J gave up 6 bases, with 5 bases separating them. The CDR3 has 13 residues. This CDR3 reads CASSQEVHEKLFF. DNA of the CDR3: TGCGCCAGCAGCCAAGAGGTCCATGAAAAACTGTTTTTT.

This clonotype has a handful of counts. CDR3 nucleotide sequence: TGTGCCATCAGTCATGGTGTCGGGCTAGCGGGACTCGAGCAGTACTTC. This codes for CAISHGVGLAGLEQYF. The chain joins TRBV10-3 to TRBJ2-7; 9 bases map to TRBD2. The CDR3 runs 16 residues. Looked up from germline, CDR1 is ENHRY and CDR2 is SYGVKD. J lost 6 bases, V lost 5 bases, and 14 bases had no gene match.

This clonotype was observed a few times. The chain is built from TRBV6-2 or TRBV6-3 and TRBJ2-2; D remains ambiguous. This CDR3 contains 14 residues. Germline CDR1 MNHEY, CDR2 SVGEGT. V was clipped by 5 bases and J by 0 bases, with 7 bases between them. In DNA form, the CDR3 reads TGTGCCAGCAGTGTCCAAACGAACACCGGGGAGCTGTTTTTT. Residues: CASSVQTNTGELFF.

This clonotype was counted only a few times. This chain uses TRBV11-2 with TRBJ2-5; D could derive from TRBD1 or TRBD2 (5 bases each). Germline CDR1 SGHAT, CDR2 FQNNGV. V lost 6 bases, J lost 5 bases, and 19 bases lay in between. There are 15 residues in the CDR3. The CDR3 here is CASSPIPGTEETQYF. CDR3 nucleotides: TGTGCCAGCAGTCCCATCCCTGGGACGGAGGAGACCCAGTACTTC.

This clonotype was found a few times. The chain joins TRBV12-3 or TRBV12-4 to TRBJ1-4; a possible D gene is TRBD1 (5 bases). Trimming removed 6 bases at V and 6 bases at J, with 11 bases between. The CDR3 extends over 13 amino acids. The DNA for the CDR3 is TGTGCCAGCAGCTCTGGGGACGATGAAAAACTGTTTTTT. It translates to CASSSGDDEKLFF.

The chain links TRBV6-2 or TRBV6-3 to TRBJ1-1; 8 nucleotides agree with TRBD1. The CDR3 is 14 amino acids. With 5 bases clipped from V and 5 bases from J, the junction kept 7 bases outside the gene matches. Germline lookup yields CDR1 MNHEY and CDR2 SVGEGT. CDR3 bases: TGTGCCAGCAGTGTGGTCGGACAGGGAACTGAAGCTTTCTTT. It codes for CASSVVGQGTEAFF.

This clonotype was recorded a few times. J is TRBJ2-3 and V is TRBV7-9; 8 nucleotides match TRBD2. Looked up from germline, CDR1 is SEHNR and CDR2 is FQNEAQ (reference sequence). The V and J ends lost 2 bases and 4 bases, in that order; junction bases with no gene match: 14. CDR3 length equals 18 residues. CDR3 sequence: CASSLNRAAGVSSDTQYF. CDR3 nucleotides: TGTGCCAGCAGCTTAAATAGGGCAGCGGGAGTATCTTCAGATACGCAGTATTTT. Filled out from reference TRBV7-9 and TRBJ2-3, the complete variable domain reads DTGVSQNPRHKITKRGQNVTFRCDPISEHNRLYWYRQTLGQGPEFLTYFQNEAQLEKSRLLSDRFSAERPKGSFSTLEIQRTEQGDSAMYLCASSLNRAAGVSSDTQYFGPGTRLTVL.

V is TRBV5-1 and J is TRBJ2-2; 9 bases match TRBD1. The ends lost 4 bases at V and 4 bases at J; junction bases unmatched: 8. The CDR3 has 16 amino acids. Germline CDR1 is SGHRS and CDR2 is YFSETQ. For the CDR3, the DNA is TGCGCCAGCAGCCCCACAGGGGGCAGGAGCACCGGGGAGCTGTTTTTT. It translates to CASSPTGGRSTGELFF.

This clonotype was detected only a few times. This chain links TRBV7-2 with TRBJ2-3, with D unclear. This CDR3 contains 13 residues. CDR1 SGHTA and CDR2 FQGNSA come from the germline V gene. The V end lost 5 bases, the J end lost 6 bases, and 12 bases lay between the germline ends. CDR3 amino acids: CASSPWYADTQYF. The CDR3 nucleotides read TGTGCCAGCAGCCCCTGGTACGCGGATACGCAGTATTTT.

This clonotype was seen only a few times. The chain is built from TRBV13 and TRBJ2-5; no clear D gene. In germline, CDR1 is PRHDT, CDR2 FYEKMQ (reference sequence). The CDR3 runs to 13 residues. Between the trimmed V and J ends, which lost 6 bases and 2 bases, there was a span of 10 bases. The CDR3 DNA reads as TGTGCCAGCAGGGTTCGGAGTCAAGAGACCCAGTACTTC. Protein: CASRVRSQETQYF.

The chain employs TRBV6-1 and TRBJ2-2; D is tentatively TRBD1 or TRBD2 (5 bases each). This CDR3 is built from 15 residues. CDR1 MNHNS and CDR2 SASEGT come from the germline V gene. V was shortened by 6 bases and J by 4 bases, with 15 bases between the two germline ends. The CDR3 sequence: CASRRDAAGTGELFF. The CDR3 bases are TGTGCCAGCAGACGGGACGCCGCGGGCACCGGGGAGCTGTTTTTT.